This entry features one TCR beta chain sequence. This entry belongs to a study of blood T cell repertoires in COVID-19. In the study overall: Samples representing acute and convalescent COVID-19 were sourced from the United States, Italy and Spain.

The V gene end was trimmed by 5 bases and the J gene end by 5 bases; junction bases not matched to a gene: 4. The CDR3 length is 14 residues. Germline CDR1 and CDR2: LNHDA and SQIVND (reference sequence). Here immunoSEQ multiplex PCR was the method, and the copy in TCRdb shows in-frame clones only, minus some. The sample contains more than 120,000 clones, roughly 80% of which appear only once. The rearrangement joins TRBV19 to TRBJ2-1; 9 bases are shared with TRBD1. This sequence originates from a human donor in a cohort sampled during active COVID-19. Specimen: peripheral blood. This CDR3 reads CASSQDRGHNEQFF. CDR3 sequence (DNA): TGTGCCAGTAGTCAGGACAGGGGCCACAATGAGCAGTTCTTC.